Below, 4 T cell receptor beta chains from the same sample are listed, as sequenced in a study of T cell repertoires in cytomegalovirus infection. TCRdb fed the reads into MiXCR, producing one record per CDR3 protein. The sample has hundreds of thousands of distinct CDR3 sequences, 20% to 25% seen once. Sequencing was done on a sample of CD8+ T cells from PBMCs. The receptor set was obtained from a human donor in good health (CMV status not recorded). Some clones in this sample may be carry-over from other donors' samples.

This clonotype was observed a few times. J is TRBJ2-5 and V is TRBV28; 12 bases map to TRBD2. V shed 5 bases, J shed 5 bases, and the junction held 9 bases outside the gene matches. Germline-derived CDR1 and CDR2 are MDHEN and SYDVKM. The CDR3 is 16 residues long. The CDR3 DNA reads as TGTGCCAGCAGTCCCGGACTAGCGGGACCCCGGGAGACCCAGTACTTC. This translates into CASSPGLAGPRETQYF.

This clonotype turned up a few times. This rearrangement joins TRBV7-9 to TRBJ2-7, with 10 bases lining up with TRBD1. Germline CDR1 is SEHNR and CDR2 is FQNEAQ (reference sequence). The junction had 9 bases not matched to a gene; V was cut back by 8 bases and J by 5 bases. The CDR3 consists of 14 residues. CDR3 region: CASGLPGTGDEQYF. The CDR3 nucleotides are TGTGCCAGCGGACTTCCCGGGACAGGGGACGAGCAGTACTTC.

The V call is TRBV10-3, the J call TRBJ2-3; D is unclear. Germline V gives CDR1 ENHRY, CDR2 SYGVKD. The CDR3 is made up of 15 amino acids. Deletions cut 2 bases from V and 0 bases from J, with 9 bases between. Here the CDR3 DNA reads TGTGCCATCAGTGAGCTATTCGAAAGCACAGATACGCAGTATTTT. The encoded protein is CAISELFESTDTQYF.

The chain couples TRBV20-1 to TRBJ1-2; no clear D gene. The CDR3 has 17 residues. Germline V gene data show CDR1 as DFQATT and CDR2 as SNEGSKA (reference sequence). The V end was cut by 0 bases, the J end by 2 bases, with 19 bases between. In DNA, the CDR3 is TGCAGTGCTAGAGATCGGGCCCGCCCGCTGTTCAACTATGGCTACACCTTC. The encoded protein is CSARDRARPLFNYGYTF.